This passage covers 29 T cell receptor beta chains from one sample sequenced in a study of PD-1 blockade in classical Hodgkin lymphoma. Specified time point: cycle 4 day 1 (C4D1), after more than five weeks of nivolumab. All the patients suffered relapse after autologous stem cell transplantation, and brentuximab vedotin exposure differed. The assay was immunoSEQ multiplex PCR, and TCRdb's table has in-frame clones only and misses some. The sample records about 96,000 clones, about 92% being singletons. Sequences were derived from peripheral blood mononuclear cells (PBMCs), sampled before the fourth cycle of nivolumab. All receptors come from a human donor with classical Hodgkin lymphoma.

The rearrangement joins TRBV6-1 to TRBJ2-2, with 7 bases that match TRBD1. The CDR3 spans 16 residues. J gave up 2 bases and V 3 bases, and 6 bases lay outside the gene matches. The germline V gene has CDR1 MNHNS and CDR2 SASEGT. The CDR3 loop reads CASSELGTANTGELFF. The CDR3 nucleotides are TGTGCCAGCAGTGAGCTCGGGACAGCCAACACCGGGGAGCTGTTTTTT.

The rearrangement joins TRBV27 to TRBJ2-7; D may be TRBD1 (6 bases). CDR3 size: 15 residues. V was clipped by 7 bases and J by 1 base, with 17 bases between them. From germline, CDR1 is MNHEY and CDR2 SMNVEV (reference sequence). CDR3 in amino acids: CASTPLGTPSYEQYF. The DNA of the CDR3 is TGTGCCAGCACTCCCCTCGGGACACCTTCCTACGAGCAGTACTTC.

The V and J genes are TRBV7-8 and TRBJ2-3; D uncertain. This CDR3 has 12 residues. CDR1 SGHVS and CDR2 FQNEAQ come from the germline V gene. V lost 3 bases and J lost 7, with 8 bases in between. DNA of the CDR3: TGTGCCAGCAGCTTGGACCTCTATACGCAGTATTTT. Its protein is CASSLDLYTQYF.

The rearrangement joins TRBV19 to TRBJ2-7; D might be TRBD2 (5 bases). The CDR3 length is 12 residues. Trimming left V 5 bases short and J 4 bases short, with 9 bases between. CDR1 and CDR2 from the germline V gene are LNHDA and SQIVND (reference sequence). CDR3 sequence (DNA): TGTGCCAGTAGTTCCCCGGGGTACGAGCAGTACTTC. This gives the protein CASSSPGYEQYF.

J is TRBJ1-1 and V is TRBV5-1, with 7 bases identical to TRBD1. Germline V gene data show CDR1 as SGHRS and CDR2 as YFSETQ. The CDR3 consists of 14 residues. V trimming: 1 base; J trimming: 6 bases; junction bases outside the gene matches: 6. The CDR3: CASSLMMQGAEAFF. CDR3 sequence (DNA): TGCGCCAGCAGCTTGATGATGCAGGGGGCTGAAGCTTTCTTT.

The rearrangement links TRBV7-3 to TRBJ2-3; 10 bases are shared with TRBD2. Germline lookup yields CDR1 SGHTA and CDR2 FQGTGA. The CDR3 is 17 residues long. V shed 5 bases, J shed 5 bases, and the junction held 13 bases outside the gene matches. The CDR3 DNA reads as TGTGCCAGCAGCCCCCAGGCTCTAGCGGGAGATTTAGATACGCAGTATTTT. It translates to CASSPQALAGDLDTQYF.

CDR3 sequence (DNA): TGTGCCAGCAACTACCGAAGCGGGAGTACCGACAATGAGCAGTTCTTC. Its translation is CASNYRSGSTDNEQFF. This sequence joins TRBV27 and TRBJ2-1, with 8 nucleotides matching TRBD2. V trimming: 7 bases; J trimming: 5 bases; junction bases outside the gene matches: 13. This CDR3 contains 16 residues. Germline-derived CDR1 and CDR2 are MNHEY and SMNVEV (reference sequence).

This clone has a single count. The rearrangement joins TRBV10-3 to TRBJ1-1; D not resolved. The CDR3 totals 11 residues. The germline V gene has CDR1 ENHRY and CDR2 SYGVKD. The germline V and J ends were trimmed by 11 bases and 0 bases, with 7 bases remaining between them. CDR3 in DNA: TGTGCCTCCGGCATGAACACTGAAGCTTTCTTT. Its translation: CASGMNTEAFF.

This chain joins TRBV11-2 and TRBJ2-6; 7 nucleotides match TRBD1. The CDR3 totals 16 residues. Germline V lookup: CDR1 SGHAT, CDR2 FQNNGV. V dropped 3 bases and J dropped 0; count of bases not matched to a gene: 2. In DNA, the CDR3 is TGTGCCAGCAGCTTCTACAGGGGCTCTGGGGCCAACGTCCTGACTTTC. Translation: CASSFYRGSGANVLTF. The full variable domain, completed using reference TRBV11-2 and TRBJ2-6, is EAGVAQSPRYKIIEKRQSVAFWCNPISGHATLYWYQQILGQGPKLLIQFQNNGVVDDSQLPKDRFSAERLKGVDSTLKIQPAKLEDSAVYLCASSFYRGSGANVLTFGAGSRLTVL.

The J gene is TRBJ2-7, the V gene TRBV5-4; maybe TRBD2 (6 bases). CDR1 and CDR2 (germline): SGHNT, YYREEE (reference sequence). This CDR3 contains 13 residues. The ends were cut back, 4 bases at V and 13 bases at J, with 21 bases in the middle. CDR3 coding DNA: TGTGCCAGCAGCGGCGGGGCCAAGGGGTTGTCATACTTC. The encoded protein is CASSGGAKGLSYF.

Remarks on this clone: Other nucleotide sequences in the sample specify the same CDR3. This sequence joins TRBV7-9 and TRBJ2-5; D not resolved. The CDR3 is made up of 12 amino acids. The ends were cut back, 1 base at V and 4 bases at J, with 4 bases in the middle. Germline values: CDR1 SEHNR, CDR2 FQNEAQ (reference sequence). CDR3 DNA sequence: TGTGCCAGCAGCTTAGTCGGAGAGACCCAGTACTTC. Translation gives CASSLVGETQYF.

This clone appeared a single time. The same CDR3 also results from other DNA sequences found in this sample. This sequence joins TRBV5-1 and TRBJ2-7; no definite D call. The ends were cut back, 4 bases at V and 0 bases at J, with 8 bases in the middle. CDR3 size: 13 residues. Looked up from germline, CDR1 is SGHRS and CDR2 is YFSETQ. The CDR3 protein is CASSLSPSYEQYF. CDR3 sequence (DNA): TGCGCCAGCAGCCTTTCCCCCTCCTACGAGCAGTACTTC.

The V and J genes are TRBV29-1 and TRBJ1-4; D is uncertain. V gave up 6 bases and J gave up 5 bases, with 10 bases separating them. CDR3 length: 12 amino acids. Per the germline V gene, CDR1 is SQVTM and CDR2 is ANQGSEA. CDR3 bases: TGCAGCGTCCGTGAGGCGAATGAAAAACTGTTTTTT. It is translated as CSVREANEKLFF.

The J gene is TRBJ2-7, the V gene TRBV15; 9 bases are a match to TRBD1. The germline V gene encodes CDR1 LNHNV and CDR2 YYDKDF (reference sequence). The CDR3 runs to 18 residues. The junction had 11 bases not matched to a gene; V was cut back by 0 bases and J by 2 bases. CDR3 sequence: CATSRDPPGGQGAYEQYF. The DNA for the CDR3 is TGTGCCACCAGCAGAGATCCTCCGGGGGGACAGGGTGCCTACGAGCAGTACTTC.

The sample holds a few counts of this clone. The chain joins TRBV10-1 to TRBJ2-5; 7 bases match TRBD1. V trimming: 6 bases; J trimming: 2 bases; junction bases outside the gene matches: 6. CDR3 size: 14 residues. Germline CDR1 WNHNN, CDR2 SYGVQD (reference sequence). For the CDR3, the DNA is TGCGCCAGCAGCTCGGGACAGAATCAAGAGACCCAGTACTTC. Residues: CASSSGQNQETQYF.

This clone was detected a few times. The V call is TRBV11-1, the J call TRBJ1-1; no clear D gene. Germline lookup yields CDR1 SGHAT and CDR2 FQDESV (reference sequence). The CDR3 sequence is 12 residues long. V was shortened by 2 bases and J by 1 base, with 2 bases between the two germline ends. The CDR3, as DNA: TGTGCCAGCAGCTTAAGGAACACTGAAGCTTTCTTT. Translation: CASSLRNTEAFF.

In its sample, this clone was seen a few times. This chain links TRBV7-9 with TRBJ1-1; TRBD1 agrees at 11 bases. CDR1 and CDR2 (germline): SEHNR, FQNEAQ (reference sequence). J was trimmed by 7 bases and V by 6 bases; bases with no gene match: 19. The CDR3 has 18 amino acids. CDR3 protein: CASSHPGWSSGTGGEAFF. DNA of the CDR3: TGTGCCAGCAGTCACCCCGGGTGGTCGTCCGGGACAGGGGGTGAAGCTTTCTTT.

The V gene is TRBV27, the J gene TRBJ2-2; D gene uncertain. CDR3 length: 14 residues. Germline V gene data show CDR1 as MNHEY and CDR2 as SMNVEV (reference sequence). V was trimmed by 3 bases and J by 0 bases, leaving 5 bases between them. The CDR3 coding sequence is TGTGCCAGCAGTTTTTACGCGAACACCGGGGAGCTGTTTTTT. It specifies CASSFYANTGELFF.

V and J are TRBV7-2 and TRBJ1-1; 8 nucleotides line up with TRBD1. Germline V gene lookup returns CDR1 SGHTA and CDR2 FQGNSA. CDR3 length: 12 amino acids. Trimming cost V 5 bases and J 11 bases; bases outside gene matches: 7. CDR3 sequence (DNA): TGTGCCAGCAGCCAAAGACAGGGGAGGGCTTTCTTT. Its translation is CASSQRQGRAFF.

The chain employs TRBV30 and TRBJ2-4; D is possibly TRBD1 or TRBD2 (5 bases each). There are 14 residues in the CDR3. The ends were cut back, 2 bases at V and 5 bases at J, with 13 bases in the middle. Germline V CDR1 and CDR2: GTSNPN, SVGIG (reference sequence). CDR3 sequence: CAWSLGVGENIQYF. DNA of the CDR3: TGTGCCTGGAGTCTCGGGGTAGGGGAAAACATTCAGTACTTC.

V is TRBV6-6 and J is TRBJ2-7; tentatively, D is TRBD2 (6 bases). CDR1 is MNHNY, CDR2 SVGAGI, per germline (reference sequence). This CDR3 spans 13 amino acids. V lost 2 bases to trimming and J lost 2 bases, with 7 bases between them. For the CDR3, the DNA is TGTGCCAGCAGTTACCCGGGGGCCTACGAGCAGTACTTC. This translates into CASSYPGAYEQYF.

The gene calls are TRBV5-5 and TRBJ1-5; 7 nucleotides match TRBD1. The CDR3 covers 15 residues. The V gene end was trimmed by 0 bases and the J gene end by 5 bases; junction bases not matched to a gene: 5. Germline V gene lookup returns CDR1 SGHKS and CDR2 YYEKEE (reference sequence). Here the CDR3 DNA reads TGTGCCAGCAGCTTGGGCAAGGGGGCTCATCAGCCCCAGCATTTT. Its protein is CASSLGKGAHQPQHF. The full variable domain, its missing parts supplied by reference TRBV5-5 and TRBJ1-5, is DAGVTQSPTHLIKTRGQQVTLRCSPISGHKSVSWYQQVLGQGPQFIFQYYEKEERGRGNFPDRFSARQFPNYSSELNVNALLLGDSALYLCASSLGKGAHQPQHFGDGTRLSIL.

V gene TRBV6-1 combines with J gene TRBJ1-5; D is unclear. Trimming pared 4 bases from V and 9 bases from J, leaving 10 bases between. Germline V gene sequence: CDR1 MNHNS, CDR2 SASEGT. There are 12 residues in the CDR3. The chain's CDR3 is CASSVGGGPQHF. CDR3 DNA sequence: TGTGCCAGCAGTGTCGGTGGAGGGCCCCAGCATTTT.

CDR3 sequence: CASSSGGFGNTIYF. DNA for the CDR3: TGTGCCAGCAGCTCGGGAGGGTTTGGAAACACCATATATTTT. V and J are TRBV27 and TRBJ1-3, with D hard to call. Trimming took off 6 bases at V and 3 bases at J, with 12 bases between the two ends. The CDR3 is made up of 14 amino acids. Germline V gene sequence: CDR1 MNHEY, CDR2 SMNVEV (reference sequence).

The chain carries TRBV15 and TRBJ2-2; D might be TRBD1 (6 bases). The CDR3 covers 14 residues. CDR1 and CDR2 from the germline V gene are LNHNV and YYDKDF (reference sequence). Trimming took off 5 bases at V and 1 base at J, with 8 bases between the two ends. This CDR3 is CATSGGLNTGELFF. CDR3 DNA: TGTGCCACCAGCGGGGGCCTGAACACCGGGGAGCTGTTTTTT. The full variable domain, completed using reference TRBV15 and TRBJ2-2, is DAMVIQNPRYQVTQFGKPVTLSCSQTLNHNVMYWYQQKSSQAPKLLFHYYDKDFNNEADTPDNFQSRRPNTSFCFLDIRSPGLGDTAMYLCATSGGLNTGELFFGEGSRLTVL.

This clone appeared a single time. The chain employs TRBV9 and TRBJ1-4; D ambiguous. In germline, CDR1 is SGDLS, CDR2 YYNGEE. V was shortened by 3 bases and J by 4 bases, with 4 bases between the two germline ends. CDR3 length: 12 amino acids. CDR3 nucleotide sequence: TGTGCCAGCAGCGGCCTTAATGAAAAACTGTTTTTT. Amino acids: CASSGLNEKLFF.

The chain recombines TRBV10-1 with TRBJ1-1, with a possible D match to TRBD1 (5 bases). Germline CDR1 is WNHNN and CDR2 is SYGVQD (reference sequence). The CDR3 contains 13 residues. Trimming removed 7 bases from V and 4 bases from J, with 13 bases in between. The CDR3 DNA reads as TGCGCCAGCAAGGAGGGTAGGGGCACTGAAGCTTTCTTT. This sequence encodes CASKEGRGTEAFF.

In its sample, this clone was seen once. The chain employs TRBV28 and TRBJ1-2, with 9 positions matching TRBD1. V lost 8 bases to trimming and J lost 3 bases; unmatched junction nucleotides: 13. CDR1 is MDHEN and CDR2 is SYDVKM in the germline V gene. This CDR3 comprises 16 residues. The CDR3 sequence is CASASPGDRVDYGYTF. The CDR3 DNA is TGTGCCAGCGCATCCCCGGGGGACAGGGTGGACTATGGCTACACCTTC.

The chain is built from TRBV10-1 and TRBJ2-4; a possible D gene is TRBD2 (5 bases). The germline V gene encodes CDR1 WNHNN and CDR2 SYGVQD (reference sequence). Deletions cut 10 bases from V and 3 bases from J, with 13 bases between. There are 13 residues in the CDR3. CDR3 in amino acids: CATQARGKNIQYF. The CDR3 DNA reads TGCGCCACCCAGGCCCGGGGCAAAAACATTCAGTACTTC.